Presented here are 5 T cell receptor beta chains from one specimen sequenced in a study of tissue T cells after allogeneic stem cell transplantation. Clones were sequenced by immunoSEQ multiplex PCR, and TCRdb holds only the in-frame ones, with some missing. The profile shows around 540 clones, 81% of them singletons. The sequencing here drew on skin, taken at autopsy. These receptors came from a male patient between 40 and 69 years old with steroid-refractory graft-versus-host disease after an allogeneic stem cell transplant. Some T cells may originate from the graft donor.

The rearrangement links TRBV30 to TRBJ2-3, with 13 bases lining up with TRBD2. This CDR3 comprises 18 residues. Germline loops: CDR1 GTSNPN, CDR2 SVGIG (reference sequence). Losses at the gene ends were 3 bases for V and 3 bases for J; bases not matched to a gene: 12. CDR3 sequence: CAWRLPGLAGSGTDTQYF. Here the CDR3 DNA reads TGTGCCTGGAGGCTTCCGGGACTAGCGGGATCAGGGACAGATACGCAGTATTTT.

CDR3 amino acids: CASSLGLAGSPLSYNEQFF. The CDR3 DNA reads as TGCGCCAGCAGCTTGGGACTAGCGGGGTCCCCCCTCTCCTACAATGAGCAGTTCTTC. The V and J genes are TRBV5-1 and TRBJ2-1; TRBD2 agrees at 11 bases. The CDR3 is 19 residues long. V gave up 0 bases and J gave up 0 bases; unmatched junction bases: 8. CDR1 is SGHRS, CDR2 YFSETQ, per germline.

This chain's CDR3 is CASSERGPSYEQYF. The CDR3 region has the DNA TGTGCCAGCAGTGAAAGGGGACCCTCCTACGAGCAGTACTTC. This chain uses TRBV6-1 with TRBJ2-7; D might be TRBD1 or TRBD2, each matching 5 bases. Deletions cut 2 bases from V and 0 bases from J, with 8 bases between. Germline V CDR1 and CDR2: MNHNS, SASEGT. CDR3 length: 14 residues.

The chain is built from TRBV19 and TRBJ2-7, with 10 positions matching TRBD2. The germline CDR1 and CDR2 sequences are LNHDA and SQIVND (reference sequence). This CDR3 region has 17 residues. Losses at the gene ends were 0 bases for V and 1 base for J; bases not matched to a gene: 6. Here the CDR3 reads CASSIEGTSAISYEQYF. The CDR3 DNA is TGTGCCAGTAGTATAGAGGGGACTAGCGCGATTTCCTACGAGCAGTACTTC. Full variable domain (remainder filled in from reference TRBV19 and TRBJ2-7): DGGITQSPKYLFRKEGQNVTLSCEQNLNHDAMYWYRQDPGQGLRLIYYSQIVNDFQKGDIAEGYSVSREKKESFPLTVTSAQKNPTAFYLCASSIEGTSAISYEQYFGPGTRLTVT.

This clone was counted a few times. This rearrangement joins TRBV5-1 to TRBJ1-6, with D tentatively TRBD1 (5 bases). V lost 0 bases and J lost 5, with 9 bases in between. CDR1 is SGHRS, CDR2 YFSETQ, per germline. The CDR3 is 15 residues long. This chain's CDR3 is CASSLGGADNSPLHF. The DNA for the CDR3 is TGCGCCAGCAGCTTGGGGGGCGCCGATAATTCACCCCTCCACTTT.